The next 7 T cell receptor beta chains were all read from a single sample in a study of T cells expressing NK-cell markers. TCRdb re-called the 5' RACE reads and gives one entry per CDR3 protein, without DNA. The sample's table shows some 150,000 distinct CDR3 sequences. Sequencing input: blood T cells: a sorted CD56 or NKG2C T cell subset, CD4+ or CD8+ T cells, or bulk PBMC T cells (not recorded which). These receptors were taken from a woman aged 45 to 65 in good health.

V and J are TRBV29-1 and TRBJ1-1; the D gene TCRdb calls, TRBD1, cannot be checked with no DNA. CDR3 length: 12 residues. CDR1 and CDR2 from the germline V gene are SQVTM and ANQGSEA. The CDR3 here is CSGRDPGTEAFF.

The chain links TRBV11-2 to TRBJ2-1; TCRdb designates TRBD1, a call that cannot be tested without DNA. The germline CDR1 and CDR2 sequences are SGHAT and FQNNGV. This CDR3 comprises 14 residues. The CDR3 reads CASSEEDRGDEQFF.

The gene calls are TRBV25-1 and TRBJ2-3; no DNA is available, so the TRBD2 call from TCRdb remains unchecked. Per germline, CDR1 MGHDK and CDR2 SYGVNS. The length of the CDR3 is 13 residues. The CDR3 sequence: CASSAGAPDTQYF.

The chain employs TRBV7-9 and TRBJ2-1. The germline CDR1 and CDR2 sequences are SEHNR and FQNEAQ (reference sequence). The CDR3 length is 14 residues. CDR3 sequence: CASSLTGPYNEQFF.

This chain uses TRBV24-1 with TRBJ2-5. CDR3 size: 16 residues. Germline V gene sequence: CDR1 KGHDR, CDR2 SFDVKD. The CDR3 protein is CATSDLVSEEQETQYF.

The chain links TRBV19 to TRBJ2-1; TCRdb's D call of TRBD1 is untestable without DNA. The CDR3 is 15 amino acids. In germline, CDR1 is LNHDA, CDR2 SQIVND (reference sequence). CDR3 sequence: CASSIRTGYYNEQFF.

The rearrangement joins TRBV7-2 to TRBJ2-1. Germline V lookup: CDR1 SGHTA, CDR2 FQGNSA. This CDR3 is 13 amino acids long. The chain's CDR3 is CASSAGEYNEQFF.